The 29 T cell receptor beta chains presented below share a single source sample, sequenced in a study of T cells expressing NK-cell markers. Each CDR3 protein gets one entry in TCRdb, which reprocessed the 5' RACE reads and gives no DNA. The sample is made up of some 110,000 distinct CDR3 sequences, and the top ten hold around 20% of it. Sequenced sample: blood T cells: a sorted CD56 or NKG2C T cell subset, CD4+ or CD8+ T cells, or bulk PBMC T cells (not recorded which). Receptors originate from a woman between 18 and 69 years old in good health.

The V call is TRBV4-3, the J call TRBJ1-1. The CDR3 loop spans 16 amino acids. Germline assignment: CDR1 LGHNA and CDR2 YSLEER. The CDR3 is CASSQDEAGRNTEAFF.

The chain couples TRBV7-9 to TRBJ1-2. Germline lookup yields CDR1 SEHNR and CDR2 FQNEAQ (reference sequence). The CDR3 extends over 15 amino acids. The CDR3 reads CASRYSIAGIYGYTF.

The chain joins TRBV29-1 to TRBJ2-7; lacking DNA, the TRBD1 call made by TCRdb goes unchecked. Per the germline V gene, CDR1 is SQVTM and CDR2 is ANQGSEA. CDR3 length: 16 amino acids. CDR3 sequence reads: CSVSGTVNHWNYEQYF.

The V and J genes are TRBV27 and TRBJ2-7; the D gene TCRdb calls, TRBD2, cannot be checked with no DNA. This CDR3 region has 15 residues. Per germline, CDR1 MNHEY and CDR2 SMNVEV (reference sequence). The CDR3 reads CASSLLAGEGYEQYF.

The V gene is TRBV9, the J gene TRBJ2-5; the TRBD1 assignment by TCRdb is unverifiable without DNA. CDR3 length equals 16 residues. The germline CDR1 and CDR2 sequences are SGDLS and YYNGEE. CDR3 sequence: CASSVDGAGATETQYF.

The chain couples TRBV4-3 to TRBJ2-3; the TCRdb call, TRBD2, lacks DNA for checking. The CDR3 is 16 residues long. Germline V CDR1 and CDR2: LGHNA, YSLEER. The CDR3 loop reads CASSPPLAGGTDTQYF.

The chain joins TRBV5-1 to TRBJ1-4; TCRdb returns TRBD1, unconfirmable since there is no DNA. The CDR3 covers 17 residues. CDR1 SGHRS and CDR2 YFSETQ come from the germline V gene. The CDR3 loop reads CASSVGRDRVPNEKLFF. The full variable domain, with the rest looked up from reference TRBV5-1 and TRBJ1-4, is KAGVTQTPRYLIKTRGQQVTLSCSPISGHRSVSWYQQTPGQGLQFLFEYFSETQRNKGNFPGRFSGRQFSNSRSEMNVSTLELGDSALYLCASSVGRDRVPNEKLFFGSGTQLSVL.

CDR3 sequence: CASSARDRGYGYTF. The chain recombines TRBV4-3 with TRBJ1-2; TCRdb reports TRBD1, a call that lacks DNA to check it against. CDR1 LGHNA and CDR2 YSLEER come from the germline V gene. This CDR3 comprises 14 residues.

This chain uses TRBV29-1 with TRBJ2-1; TCRdb names TRBD1, which stays unverified in the absence of DNA. The CDR3 contains 12 residues. Germline V lookup: CDR1 SQVTM, CDR2 ANQGSEA. The CDR3 reads CSVRGGINEQFF.

CDR3 residues: CASSLPWLAGAANTGELFF. The chain couples TRBV7-8 to TRBJ2-2; the TCRdb D gene call, TRBD2, has no DNA to confirm it. The CDR3 contains 19 residues. In germline, CDR1 is SGHVS, CDR2 FQNEAQ.

V gene TRBV11-1 combines with J gene TRBJ2-7; TCRdb gives TRBD1 as the D gene, but with no DNA this cannot be confirmed. CDR3 length equals 15 residues. CDR1 SGHAT and CDR2 FQDESV come from the germline V gene (reference sequence). The chain's CDR3 is CASSPTTREDYEQYF.

The rearrangement joins TRBV19 to TRBJ1-1. CDR1 and CDR2 (germline): LNHDA, SQIVND (reference sequence). The CDR3 contains 15 residues. The CDR3 loop reads CASSIEVRMNTEAFF.

This sequence joins TRBV4-3 and TRBJ1-2; without DNA, the TCRdb call of TRBD1 cannot be checked. Per the germline V gene, CDR1 is LGHNA and CDR2 is YSLEER. The CDR3 covers 15 residues. The CDR3 sequence: CASSETLDRNYGYTF.

The rearrangement joins TRBV7-2 to TRBJ2-5; TCRdb calls TRBD1, which cannot be checked without DNA. CDR3 length: 14 residues. CDR1 is SGHTA, CDR2 FQGNSA, per germline. CDR3 loop: CASSLATGEGTQYF.

The chain couples TRBV5-4 to TRBJ2-1; TCRdb indicates TRBD2, and absent DNA this call remains unverified. The CDR3 runs 11 residues. Germline loops: CDR1 SGHNT, CDR2 YYREEE (reference sequence). The CDR3 is CATEGGDEQFF.

This rearrangement joins TRBV4-1 to TRBJ1-1. CDR1 and CDR2 (germline): MGHRA, YSYEKL. The CDR3 has 11 residues. The CDR3 sequence is CASSQGPEAFF.

This clonotype is classed as hyperexpanded by frequency. The V call is TRBV20-1, the J call TRBJ2-1; as DNA is missing, the TRBD1 call by TCRdb cannot be tested. The germline V gene has CDR1 DFQATT and CDR2 SNEGSKA (reference sequence). This CDR3 contains 16 residues. CDR3 region: CSAREPTGSRYNEQFF.

V gene TRBV7-9 combines with J gene TRBJ1-2. The V gene's germline CDR1 is SEHNR and CDR2 FQNEAQ (reference sequence). The CDR3 is made up of 16 amino acids. CDR3 loop: CASSPPDWGGDYGYTF.

V usage is TRBV28 and J usage is TRBJ2-1; the TCRdb D gene call, TRBD1, has no DNA to confirm it. The CDR3 is made up of 14 amino acids. From germline, CDR1 is MDHEN and CDR2 SYDVKM. The CDR3 spells CASSSSQVYNEQFF.

V usage is TRBV27 and J usage is TRBJ2-1; the D call from TCRdb, TRBD2, cannot be confirmed without DNA. Germline CDR1 and CDR2: MNHEY and SMNVEV (reference sequence). This CDR3 spans 15 amino acids. CDR3 amino acids: CASSQAGGPSNEQFF.

The chain is built from TRBV19 and TRBJ1-5; TCRdb indicates TRBD1, and absent DNA this call remains unverified. CDR3 size: 15 residues. CDR1 and CDR2 (germline): LNHDA, SQIVND (reference sequence). The CDR3 sequence is CASSPGTGINQPQHF.

The chain joins TRBV29-1 to TRBJ2-7; checking the TCRdb D call of TRBD1 is not possible without DNA. The CDR3 covers 15 residues. Germline lookup yields CDR1 SQVTM and CDR2 ANQGSEA. This CDR3 reads CSVEVPGRTAYEQYF.

This sequence joins TRBV19 and TRBJ2-3; no DNA is available, so the TRBD1 call from TCRdb remains unchecked. The length of the CDR3 is 14 residues. CDR1 and CDR2 (germline): LNHDA, SQIVND (reference sequence). The CDR3 is CAPRCSASTDTQYF. Complete variable domain (other parts from reference TRBV19 and TRBJ2-3): DGGITQSPKYLFRKEGQNVTLSCEQNLNHDAMYWYRQDPGQGLRLIYYSQIVNDFQKGDIAEGYSVSREKKESFPLTVTSAQKNPTAFYLCAPRCSASTDTQYFGPGTRLTVL.

This CDR3 reads CASSYVKLAGGLDTQYF. V is TRBV6-5 and J is TRBJ2-3; TCRdb's D gene call, TRBD2, goes unchecked for lack of DNA. Germline lookup yields CDR1 MNHEY and CDR2 SVGAGI. CDR3 length: 17 residues.

The chain joins TRBV7-2 to TRBJ2-5; TCRdb selects TRBD2, and the lack of DNA leaves this call unchecked. In germline, CDR1 is SGHTA, CDR2 FQGNSA. The CDR3 sequence is 18 residues long. The CDR3 sequence is CASSFATLLAGGEETQYF.

This chain links TRBV5-1 with TRBJ2-7. Germline CDR1 SGHRS, CDR2 YFSETQ. CDR3 length: 14 amino acids. The CDR3 sequence is CASSLVLEPGEQYF.

The chain uses TRBV20-1 and TRBJ2-3; TCRdb reports TRBD1, a call that lacks DNA to check it against. This CDR3 comprises 15 residues. Germline CDR1 and CDR2: DFQATT and SNEGSKA (reference sequence). CDR3 protein: CSAVGAGMGGGTQYF.

V is TRBV6-5 and J is TRBJ1-1. The V gene's germline CDR1 is MNHEY and CDR2 SVGAGI. This CDR3 has 14 amino acids. The CDR3 sequence: CASSYGRVNTEAFF.

J is TRBJ1-6 and V is TRBV20-1; TCRdb picks TRBD1, but there is no DNA to check that call. Per germline, CDR1 DFQATT and CDR2 SNEGSKA (reference sequence). This CDR3 spans 17 amino acids. CDR3 protein: CSAIPFGSRIPNSPLHF.